This TCR beta chain stems from a study of T-cell reconstitution after alpha-beta-depleted transplantation in children (dated by TCRdb to the mid-2010s). About the full investigation: Using TCR repertoire profiling, the study quantitatively followed how T-cell immune reconstitution unfolded in children after TCRalphabeta/CD19-depleted allogeneic hematopoietic cell transplantation.

This clonotype was seen only a few times. What this receptor recognizes is not known. No base quality values were provided; no much bigger clone lies one nucleotide off. Libraries were built with PCR. Sequencing instrument: Illumina HiSeq 2500. To normalize quantification of the TCRbeta repertoire, the TCR libraries were built with molecular barcoding that relied on unique molecular identifiers. TCRdb reworked the public reads: Q25 trimming with fastp, MiXCR clone assembly, productive beta chains retained. Rows matching on CDR3 protein sequence are summarized as one entry with the most common DNA and genes. For this sample there are 70,000 to 100,000 distinct CDR3 sequences; 9% to 15% appear just once. The ten top clones hold about 14% of the sample. The receptor was derived from a human donor who donated a stem cell graft to a child with inherited bone marrow failure. Sample: PBMCs from the stem cell graft donor, taken from the stem cell graft.

The DNA is TGTGCCAGCAGTGACCGGGACCAAAACACCGGGGAGCTGTTTTTT. Its translation reads: CASSDRDQNTGELFF. The chain was built from TRBV11-2 and TRBJ2-2; the D region may be TRBD1 or TRBD2, each matching 5 bases equally. Trimming at the junction amounts to 6 bases on V and 2 bases on J, and the germline ends lie 13 bases apart. Taken from cysteine to phenylalanine, the CDR3 has 15 residues. CDR3 DNA is the only sequence kept; it has 45 bases, read in frame from the first base. As encoded in the germline V gene, CDR1 is SGHAT while CDR2 is FQNNGV.